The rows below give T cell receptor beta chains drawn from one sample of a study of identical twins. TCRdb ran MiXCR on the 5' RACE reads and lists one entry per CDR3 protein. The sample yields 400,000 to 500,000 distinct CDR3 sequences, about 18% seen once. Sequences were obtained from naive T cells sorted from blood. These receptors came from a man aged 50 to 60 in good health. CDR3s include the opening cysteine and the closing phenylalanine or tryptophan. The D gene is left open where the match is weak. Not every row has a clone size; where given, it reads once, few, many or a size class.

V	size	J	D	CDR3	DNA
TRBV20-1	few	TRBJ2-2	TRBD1	CSAPRRTGRTGELFF	TGCAGTGCCCCTCGCAGGACAGGTCGAACCGGGGAGCTGTTTTTT
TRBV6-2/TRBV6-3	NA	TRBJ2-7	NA	CASTRGRGSYEQYF	TGTGCCAGCACTCGAGGAAGGGGTTCCTACGAGCAGTACTTC
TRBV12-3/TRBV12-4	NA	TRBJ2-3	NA	CASSLIGGSTDTQYF	TGTGCCAGCAGTTTAATTGGCGGCAGCACAGATACGCAGTATTTT
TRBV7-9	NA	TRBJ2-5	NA	CASSPTLKETQYF	TGTGCCAGCAGCCCTACCCTCAAAGAGACCCAGTACTTC
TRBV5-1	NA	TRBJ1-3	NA	CASSLGQAAGNTIYF	TGCGCCAGCAGCTTGGGCCAGGCGGCTGGAAACACCATATATTTT
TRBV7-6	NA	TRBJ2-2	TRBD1	CASSPGGQGGTGELFF	TGTGCCAGCAGCCCGGGGGGACAGGGAGGCACCGGGGAGCTGTTTTTT
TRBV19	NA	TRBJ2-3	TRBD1	CASSSRTGGGTDTQYF	TGTGCCAGTAGTTCCCGGACAGGGGGAGGCACAGATACGCAGTATTTT
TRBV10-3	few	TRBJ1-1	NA	CAISEAGTDREAFF	TGTGCCATCAGTGAGGCAGGGACGGACAGAGAAGCTTTCTTT
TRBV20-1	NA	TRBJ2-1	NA	CSAQPVGREGSYNEQFF	TGCAGTGCTCAACCGGTTGGGCGGGAAGGCTCTTACAATGAGCAGTTCTTC
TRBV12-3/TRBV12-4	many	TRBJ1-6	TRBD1	CASSYPGQGRALHF	TGTGCCAGCAGTTACCCGGGACAGGGTAGGGCCCTCCACTTT
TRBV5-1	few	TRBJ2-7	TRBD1	CASSSRGQGNSYEQYF	TGCGCCAGCAGCTCGAGGGGACAGGGGAATAGCTACGAGCAGTACTTC
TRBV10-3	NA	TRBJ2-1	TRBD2	CAISGTSGRASYEQFF	TGTGCCATCAGTGGAACTAGCGGGAGGGCCTCTTATGAGCAGTTCTTC
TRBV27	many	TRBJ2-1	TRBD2	CASGRALWGEQFF	TGTGCCAGCGGGAGGGCCCTTTGGGGTGAGCAGTTCTTC
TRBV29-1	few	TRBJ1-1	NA	CSVGRGGDTEAFF	TGCAGCGTTGGGAGGGGGGGGGACACTGAAGCTTTCTTT
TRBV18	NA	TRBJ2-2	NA	CASSPLFQQDTGELFF	TGTGCCAGCTCACCACTTTTCCAGCAGGACACCGGGGAGCTGTTTTTT
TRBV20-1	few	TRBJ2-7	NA	CSAREFGSPYEQYF	TGCAGTGCTAGAGAATTTGGCAGCCCCTACGAGCAGTACTTC